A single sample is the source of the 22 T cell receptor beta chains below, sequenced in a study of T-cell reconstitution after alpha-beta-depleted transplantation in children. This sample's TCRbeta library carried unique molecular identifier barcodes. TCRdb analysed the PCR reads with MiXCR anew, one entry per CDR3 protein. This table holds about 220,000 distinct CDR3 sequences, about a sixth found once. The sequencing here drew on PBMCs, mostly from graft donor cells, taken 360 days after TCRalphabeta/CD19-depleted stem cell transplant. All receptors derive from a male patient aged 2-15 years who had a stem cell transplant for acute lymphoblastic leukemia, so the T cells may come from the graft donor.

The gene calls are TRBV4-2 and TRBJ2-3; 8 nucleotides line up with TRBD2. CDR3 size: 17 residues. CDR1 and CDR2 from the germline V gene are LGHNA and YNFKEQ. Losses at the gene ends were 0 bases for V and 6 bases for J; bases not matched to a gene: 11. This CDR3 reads CASSQEGTGTRGDTQYF. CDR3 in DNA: TGTGCCAGCAGCCAAGAAGGGACCGGGACTAGGGGGGATACGCAGTATTTT.

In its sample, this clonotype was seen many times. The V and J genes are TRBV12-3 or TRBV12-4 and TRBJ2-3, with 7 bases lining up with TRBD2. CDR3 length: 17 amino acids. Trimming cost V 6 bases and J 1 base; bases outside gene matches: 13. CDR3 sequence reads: CASSTHSWTRRTDTQYF. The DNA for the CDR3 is TGTGCCAGCAGCACTCACTCTTGGACTAGACGCACAGATACGCAGTATTTT.

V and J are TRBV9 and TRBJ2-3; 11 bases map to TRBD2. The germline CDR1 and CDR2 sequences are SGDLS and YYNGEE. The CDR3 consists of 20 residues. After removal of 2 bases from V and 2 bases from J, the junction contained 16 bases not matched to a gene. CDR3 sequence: CASSVGPLAGGPPLTDTQYF. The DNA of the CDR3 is TGTGCCAGCAGCGTTGGCCCCCTAGCGGGAGGCCCACCCCTCACAGATACGCAGTATTTT.

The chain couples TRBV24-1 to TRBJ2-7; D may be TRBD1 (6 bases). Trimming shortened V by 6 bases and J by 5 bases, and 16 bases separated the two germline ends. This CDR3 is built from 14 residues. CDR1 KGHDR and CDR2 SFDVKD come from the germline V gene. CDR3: CATSPPGQNDEQYF. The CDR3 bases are TGTGCCACCAGTCCCCCCGGACAGAACGACGAGCAGTACTTC.

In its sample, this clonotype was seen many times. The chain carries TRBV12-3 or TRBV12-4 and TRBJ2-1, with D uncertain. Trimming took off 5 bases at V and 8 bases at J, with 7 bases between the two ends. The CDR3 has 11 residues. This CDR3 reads CASSTNYEQFF. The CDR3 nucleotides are TGTGCCAGCAGTACCAACTATGAGCAGTTCTTC.

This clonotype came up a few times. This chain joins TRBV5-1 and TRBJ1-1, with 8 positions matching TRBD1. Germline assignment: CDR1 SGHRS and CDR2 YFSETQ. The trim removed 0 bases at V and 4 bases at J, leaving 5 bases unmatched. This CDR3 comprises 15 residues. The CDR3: CASSLGQGAGTEAFF. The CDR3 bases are TGCGCCAGCAGCTTGGGGCAGGGGGCCGGCACTGAAGCTTTCTTT.

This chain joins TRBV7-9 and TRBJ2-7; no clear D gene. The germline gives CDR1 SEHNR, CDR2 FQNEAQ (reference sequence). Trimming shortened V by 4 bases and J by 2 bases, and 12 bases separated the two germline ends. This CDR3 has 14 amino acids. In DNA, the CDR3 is TGTGCCAGCAGCTCCCTCGGACCTCCCTACGAGCAGTACTTC. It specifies CASSSLGPPYEQYF.

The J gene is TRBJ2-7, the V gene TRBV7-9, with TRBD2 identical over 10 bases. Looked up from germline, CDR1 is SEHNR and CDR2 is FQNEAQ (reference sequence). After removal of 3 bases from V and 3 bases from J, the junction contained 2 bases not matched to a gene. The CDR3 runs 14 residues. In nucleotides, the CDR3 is TGTGCCAGCAGCTTGGGGACTAGCGTCTACGAGCAGTACTTC. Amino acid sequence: CASSLGTSVYEQYF.

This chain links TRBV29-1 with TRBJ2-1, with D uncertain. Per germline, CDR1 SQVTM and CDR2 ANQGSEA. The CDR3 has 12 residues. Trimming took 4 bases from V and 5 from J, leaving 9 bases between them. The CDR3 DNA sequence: TGCAGCGTTGGGTCTACAGACAATGAGCAGTTCTTC. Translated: CSVGSTDNEQFF.

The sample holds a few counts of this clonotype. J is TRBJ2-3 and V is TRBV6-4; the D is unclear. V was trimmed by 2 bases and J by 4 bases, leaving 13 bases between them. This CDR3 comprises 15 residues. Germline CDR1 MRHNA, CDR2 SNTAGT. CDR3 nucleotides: TGTGCCAGCAGTGACCCCCGAGGCACAGCAGATACGCAGTATTTT. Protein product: CASSDPRGTADTQYF.

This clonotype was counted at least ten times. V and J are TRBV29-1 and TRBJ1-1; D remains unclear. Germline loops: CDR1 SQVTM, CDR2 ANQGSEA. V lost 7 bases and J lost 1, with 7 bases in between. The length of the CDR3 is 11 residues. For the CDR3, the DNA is TGCAGCGGTGGACGGAACACTGAAGCTTTCTTT. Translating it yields CSGGRNTEAFF.

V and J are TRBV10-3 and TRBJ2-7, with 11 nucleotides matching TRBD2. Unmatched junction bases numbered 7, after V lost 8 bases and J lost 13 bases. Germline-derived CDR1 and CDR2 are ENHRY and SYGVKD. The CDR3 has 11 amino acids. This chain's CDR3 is CAILDSGGEYF. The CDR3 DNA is TGTGCCATCTTGGATAGCGGGGGGGAATACTTC.

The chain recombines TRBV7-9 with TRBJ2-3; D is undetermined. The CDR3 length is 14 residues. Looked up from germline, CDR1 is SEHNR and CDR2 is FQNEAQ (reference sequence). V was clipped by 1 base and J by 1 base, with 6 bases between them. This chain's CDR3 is CASSLVAGTDTQYF. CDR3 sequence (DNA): TGTGCCAGCAGCTTAGTGGCTGGCACAGATACGCAGTATTTT.

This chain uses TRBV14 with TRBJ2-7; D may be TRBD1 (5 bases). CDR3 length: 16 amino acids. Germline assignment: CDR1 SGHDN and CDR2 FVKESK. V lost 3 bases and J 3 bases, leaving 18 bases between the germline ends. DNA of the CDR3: TGTGCCAGCAGCCAGGGCGCCAGGGATTTTCTCTACGAGCAGTACTTC. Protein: CASSQGARDFLYEQYF.

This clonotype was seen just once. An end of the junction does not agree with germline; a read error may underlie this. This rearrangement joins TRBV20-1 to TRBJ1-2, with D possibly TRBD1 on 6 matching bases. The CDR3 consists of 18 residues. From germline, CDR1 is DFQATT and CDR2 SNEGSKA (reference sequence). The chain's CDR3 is CCARPQGPATVGDYGYTF. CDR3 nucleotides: TGCTGTGCTAGACCTCAGGGGCCAGCTACAGTTGGGGACTATGGCTACACCTTC.

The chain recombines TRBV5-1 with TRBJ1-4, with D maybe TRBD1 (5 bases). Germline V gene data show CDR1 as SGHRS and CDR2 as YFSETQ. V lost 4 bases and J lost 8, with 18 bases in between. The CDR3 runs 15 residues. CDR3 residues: CASSGRLGLGEKLFF. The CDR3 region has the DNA TGCGCCAGCAGCGGTCGTCTGGGGCTGGGGGAAAAACTGTTTTTT.

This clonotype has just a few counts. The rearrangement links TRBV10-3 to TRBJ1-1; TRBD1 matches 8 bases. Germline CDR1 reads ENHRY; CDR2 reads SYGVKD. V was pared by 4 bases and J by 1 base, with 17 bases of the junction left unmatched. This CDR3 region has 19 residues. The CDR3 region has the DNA TGTGCCATCAGTGCAATACACCGCCCTAAGGGGACAGGGAACACTGAAGCTTTCTTT. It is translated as CAISAIHRPKGTGNTEAFF.

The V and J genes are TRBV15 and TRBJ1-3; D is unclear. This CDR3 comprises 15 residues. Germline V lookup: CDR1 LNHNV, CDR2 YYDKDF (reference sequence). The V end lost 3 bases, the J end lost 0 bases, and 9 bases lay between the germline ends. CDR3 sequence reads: CATSSSALSGNTIYF. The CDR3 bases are TGTGCCACCAGCAGTTCCGCGCTCTCTGGAAACACCATATATTTT.

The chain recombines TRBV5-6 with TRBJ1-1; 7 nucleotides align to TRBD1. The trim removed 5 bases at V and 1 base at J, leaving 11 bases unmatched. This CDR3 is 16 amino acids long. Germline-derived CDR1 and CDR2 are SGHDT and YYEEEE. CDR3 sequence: CASSIGAGGPNTEAFF. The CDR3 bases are TGTGCCAGCAGTATTGGGGCAGGGGGTCCGAACACTGAAGCTTTCTTT.

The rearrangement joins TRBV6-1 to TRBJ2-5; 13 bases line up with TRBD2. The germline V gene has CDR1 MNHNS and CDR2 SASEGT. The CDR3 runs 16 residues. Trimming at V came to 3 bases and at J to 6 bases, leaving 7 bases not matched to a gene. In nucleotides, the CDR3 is TGTGCCAGCAGTGATCGGACTAGCGGGGGCGTAAAGACCCAGTACTTC. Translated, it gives CASSDRTSGGVKTQYF.

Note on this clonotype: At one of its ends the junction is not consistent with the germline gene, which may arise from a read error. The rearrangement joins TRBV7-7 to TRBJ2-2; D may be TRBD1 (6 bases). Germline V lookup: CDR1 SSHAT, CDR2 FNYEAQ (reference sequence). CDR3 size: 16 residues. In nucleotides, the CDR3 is TGTGCTAGCAGCCCTCTAGGGGGAGTGAACACCGGGGAGCTGTTTTTT. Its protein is CASSPLGGVNTGELFF.

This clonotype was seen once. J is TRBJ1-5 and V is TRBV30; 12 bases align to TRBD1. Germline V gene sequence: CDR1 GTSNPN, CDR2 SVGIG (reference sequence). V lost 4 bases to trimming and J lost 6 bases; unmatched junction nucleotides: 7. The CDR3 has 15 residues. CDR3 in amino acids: CAWTQGTGGGQPQHF. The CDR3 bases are TGTGCCTGGACCCAAGGGACAGGGGGCGGTCAGCCCCAGCATTTT.